These 21 T cell receptor beta chains were sequenced from one sample in a study of response to subunit inactivated influenza vaccine. TCRdb fed the RT-PCR reads into MiXCR, producing one record per CDR3 protein. The repertoire holds 650,000 to 850,000 distinct CDR3 sequences, with 11% to 15% as singletons. The sequencing here drew on PBMCs from blood, taken around 15 days before vaccination. Source of these receptors: a man aged 45 to 65 who received an inactivated influenza vaccine.

V is TRBV29-1 and J is TRBJ2-3; TRBD1 might be the D (5 bases). Trimming took 8 bases from V and 0 from J, leaving 15 bases between them. This CDR3 spans 14 amino acids. Germline V CDR1 and CDR2: SQVTM, ANQGSEA. CDR3 bases: TGCAGCACCTATGACAGATCTAGCACAGATACGCAGTATTTT. It translates to CSTYDRSSTDTQYF.

This clonotype was found a few times. The chain has TRBV4-3 and TRBJ2-5, with a weak D call TRBD1 (5 bases). Germline V CDR1 and CDR2: LGHNA, YSLEER. The CDR3 has 16 amino acids. Trimming took 1 base from V and 2 from J, leaving 14 bases between them. The CDR3 sequence is CASSQGPSTAQETQYF. CDR3 coding DNA: TGCGCCAGCAGCCAAGGACCCTCGACAGCACAAGAGACCCAGTACTTC.

This clonotype came up a few times. The chain links TRBV6-2 or TRBV6-3 to TRBJ2-1, with 13 positions matching TRBD2. Germline CDR1 and CDR2: MNHEY and SVGEGT. J gave up 4 bases and V 0 bases, and 15 bases lay outside the gene matches. The CDR3 has 21 residues. The CDR3 sequence is CASSYSKLAGLLAGGYNEQFF. CDR3 nucleotide sequence: TGTGCCAGCAGTTACTCGAAACTGGCAGGACTACTAGCGGGGGGGTACAATGAGCAGTTCTTC.

This clonotype was counted many times. The chain links TRBV10-3 to TRBJ2-5; TRBD2 might be the D (6 bases). With 4 bases removed from V and 9 bases from J, the gap between germline ends came to 12 bases. Per the germline V gene, CDR1 is ENHRY and CDR2 is SYGVKD. The CDR3 is 12 residues long. CDR3 residues: CAISVPSGAQYF. The CDR3 DNA reads as TGTGCCATCAGTGTTCCGTCGGGGGCCCAGTACTTC.

About this clonotype itself: One junction end does not reproduce the germline sequence, and a read error may be involved. The chain has TRBV7-2 and TRBJ2-1; D gene ambiguous. CDR3 size: 14 residues. In germline, CDR1 is SGHTA, CDR2 FQGNSA. CDR3 region: CATSSVPLANEQFF. The CDR3 nucleotides are TGTGCCACCAGCTCCGTGCCCTTGGCCAATGAGCAGTTCTTC.

V and J are TRBV11-1 and TRBJ2-4; TRBD1 aligns across 12 bases. The germline CDR1 and CDR2 sequences are SGHAT and FQDESV (reference sequence). The CDR3 length is 19 residues. After removal of 5 bases from V and 0 bases from J, the junction contained 11 bases not matched to a gene. CDR3 sequence: CASSPGQGAVRLAKNIQYF. CDR3 DNA sequence: TGTGCCAGCAGCCCGGGACAGGGGGCTGTGAGATTAGCCAAAAACATTCAGTACTTC.

The gene calls are TRBV20-1 and TRBJ1-2, with D unresolved. V lost 3 bases, J lost 3 bases, and 20 bases lay in between. Looked up from germline, CDR1 is DFQATT and CDR2 is SNEGSKA (reference sequence). The CDR3 covers 16 residues. CDR3 in amino acids: CSASGLKREGDYGYTF. CDR3 in DNA: TGCAGTGCTAGTGGGTTGAAGCGGGAGGGAGACTATGGCTACACCTTC.

A few counts support this clonotype. The chain carries TRBV4-1 and TRBJ1-2; the match to TRBD1 covers 8 bases. The CDR3 runs 17 residues. Germline V gives CDR1 MGHRA, CDR2 YSYEKL. V was clipped by 0 bases and J by 1 base; unmatched bases: 7. DNA for the CDR3: TGCGCCAGCAGCCAAGAAACAGGGGGTTCTCTTAACTATGGCTACACCTTC. Its translation is CASSQETGGSLNYGYTF.

This chain uses TRBV27 with TRBJ2-7; D remains unclear. Germline V gene sequence: CDR1 MNHEY, CDR2 SMNVEV (reference sequence). V was shortened by 3 bases and J by 1 base, with 10 bases between the two germline ends. This CDR3 has 14 amino acids. CDR3 residues: CASSFAGLSYEQYF. The CDR3 DNA follows: TGTGCCAGCAGTTTTGCCGGCTTATCCTACGAGCAGTACTTC.

The chain has TRBV18 and TRBJ2-5; D ambiguous. The ends were cut back, 3 bases at V and 1 base at J, with 9 bases in the middle. Germline-derived CDR1 and CDR2 are KGHSH and LQKENI. This CDR3 comprises 14 residues. Here the CDR3 reads CASSPFRRQETQYF. Here the CDR3 DNA reads TGTGCCAGCTCACCTTTCAGACGCCAAGAGACCCAGTACTTC.

This clonotype was recorded a few times. This rearrangement joins TRBV7-9 to TRBJ1-2; 9 bases are shared with TRBD1. Germline V gene lookup returns CDR1 SEHNR and CDR2 FQNEAQ (reference sequence). CDR3 length equals 16 residues. The J segment lost 8 bases and the V segment lost 2 bases, leaving 12 bases of the junction unmatched. The CDR3 DNA reads as TGTGCCAGCAGCTTAATTCGGGGACAGGGAGTTCGGGGCTACACCTTC. As protein: CASSLIRGQGVRGYTF. Full variable domain (remainder filled in from reference TRBV7-9 and TRBJ1-2): DTGVSQNPRHKITKRGQNVTFRCDPISEHNRLYWYRQTLGQGPEFLTYFQNEAQLEKSRLLSDRFSAERPKGSFSTLEIQRTEQGDSAMYLCASSLIRGQGVRGYTFGSGTRLTVV.

This clonotype was counted only a few times. The rearrangement links TRBV7-2 to TRBJ1-5; 9 bases agree with TRBD1. The CDR3 contains 14 residues. The V segment lost 5 bases and the J segment 8 bases; nucleotides outside the gene matches: 7. In germline, CDR1 is SGHTA, CDR2 FQGNSA. CDR3 in DNA: TGTGCCAGCAGCCCAACAGGGGGCCGGGAGCCCCAGCATTTT. Residues: CASSPTGGREPQHF.

This clonotype occurred many times. Germline and junction disagree at one end, which may indicate a read error. The chain links TRBV29-1 to TRBJ1-1; D gene unclear. Per germline, CDR1 SQVTM and CDR2 ANQGSEA. The CDR3 covers 14 residues. The CDR3 nucleotides are TGCAGCGTTGCCCACCCTCTGGGGAACGCTGAAGCTTTCTTT. It encodes CSVAHPLGNAEAFF.

This clonotype has a handful of counts. The chain combines TRBV7-2 with TRBJ1-3; a possible D gene is TRBD1 (6 bases). The ends were cut back, 0 bases at V and 7 bases at J, with 13 bases in the middle. CDR3 size: 15 residues. Germline V gives CDR1 SGHTA, CDR2 FQGNSA. The DNA for the CDR3 is TGTGCCAGCAGCTTAGCGGGGGGCAAAGCGAACACCATATATTTT. This translates into CASSLAGGKANTIYF.

The rearrangement joins TRBV19 to TRBJ1-5; a possible D gene is TRBD1 (5 bases). The CDR3 is 16 residues long. V gave up 7 bases and J gave up 0 bases, with 16 bases separating them. Looked up from germline, CDR1 is LNHDA and CDR2 is SQIVND (reference sequence). The CDR3 loop reads CASTFGREYSNQPQHF. The CDR3 bases are TGTGCCAGTACGTTCGGCAGGGAATATAGCAATCAGCCCCAGCATTTT.

V gene TRBV5-1 combines with J gene TRBJ2-5; TRBD2 matches 12 bases. CDR3 length: 16 residues. The germline V gene has CDR1 SGHRS and CDR2 YFSETQ. V trimming: 3 bases; J trimming: 4 bases; junction bases outside the gene matches: 7. CDR3 in amino acids: CASSSVGGLAGETQYF. Written as DNA, the CDR3 is TGCGCCAGCAGCTCCGTAGGGGGACTAGCGGGAGAGACCCAGTACTTC. Full variable domain (rest looked up from reference TRBV5-1 and TRBJ2-5): KAGVTQTPRYLIKTRGQQVTLSCSPISGHRSVSWYQQTPGQGLQFLFEYFSETQRNKGNFPGRFSGRQFSNSRSEMNVSTLELGDSALYLCASSSVGGLAGETQYFGPGTRLLVL.

The chain links TRBV7-8 to TRBJ2-1; no clear D. The length of the CDR3 is 20 residues. CDR1 and CDR2 (germline): SGHVS, FQNEAQ. V was cut by 3 bases and J by 15 bases, with 39 bases left in between. CDR3 sequence: CASSFNRPTDRYVHSGQTFF. The DNA for the CDR3 is TGTGCCAGCAGCTTCAACCGTCCCACGGACCGATATGTTCATTCCGGTCAGACGTTCTTC.

This clonotype was seen a handful of times. This rearrangement joins TRBV6-5 to TRBJ1-3; 7 bases align to TRBD1. This CDR3 contains 16 residues. CDR1 MNHEY and CDR2 SVGAGI come from the germline V gene. Trimming at V came to 1 base and at J to 0 bases, leaving 3 bases not matched to a gene. In DNA form, the CDR3 reads TGTGCCAGCAGTTACTGGGGACAGTACTCTGGAAACACCATATATTTT. This sequence encodes CASSYWGQYSGNTIYF.

In its sample, this clonotype was seen a few times. The rearrangement uses TRBV12-3 or TRBV12-4 and TRBJ1-3; no reliable D call. V gave up 7 bases and J gave up 0 bases, with 7 bases separating them. The CDR3 is made up of 13 amino acids. Written as DNA, the CDR3 is TGTGCCAGCACCGGGATCTCTGGAAACACCATATATTTT. This encodes CASTGISGNTIYF.

V usage is TRBV15 and J usage is TRBJ2-3, with 8 nucleotides matching TRBD1. V lost 5 bases and J lost 5; bases outside the gene matches: 6. Germline V CDR1 and CDR2: LNHNV, YYDKDF (reference sequence). The CDR3 covers 14 residues. The CDR3, as DNA: TGTGCCACCAGCGGACAGGGTATGGAAGATACGCAGTATTTT. Translating gives CATSGQGMEDTQYF. Supplemented by reference TRBV15 and TRBJ2-3, the full variable domain reads DAMVIQNPRYQVTQFGKPVTLSCSQTLNHNVMYWYQQKSSQAPKLLFHYYDKDFNNEADTPDNFQSRRPNTSFCFLDIRSPGLGDTAMYLCATSGQGMEDTQYFGPGTRLTVL.

This clonotype was recorded a few times. This chain links TRBV5-1 with TRBJ1-1; no clear D. The length of the CDR3 is 15 residues. The germline V and J ends were trimmed by 0 bases and 4 bases, with 13 bases remaining between them. Germline loops: CDR1 SGHRS, CDR2 YFSETQ. The CDR3 DNA reads as TGCGCCAGCAGCTTGGTTCAGGTGGCGAGCACTGAAGCTTTCTTT. This gives the protein CASSLVQVASTEAFF.